This T cell receptor beta chain was recorded in a study of T cells after yellow fever vaccination. The sample holds a few counts of this clonotype. Its antigen is currently unknown. TCRdb re-called the 5' RACE reads through MiXCR, storing one row per CDR3 protein. The table includes almost 600,000 distinct CDR3 sequences, less than 15% detected once. The CDR3 contains 13 residues. With 3 bases removed from V and 7 bases from J, the gap between germline ends came to 9 bases. The germline V gene has CDR1 LNHDA and CDR2 SQIVND (reference sequence). Overall study results and limits: Only a minor proportion of clonotypes was detected across both CD4 and CD8 compartments. Post-booster reappearance was seen for most primary-vaccination clones (around 97% CD4, roughly 88% CD8). Secondary responses were weaker yet peaked faster, day 5 versus 15.

The material was PBMCs, obtained on the day of the yellow fever booster vaccination. The TCR comes from a man aged 25 to 45 who received the YFV17D yellow fever vaccine. The chain recombines TRBV19 with TRBJ2-2; D uncertain. The CDR3 protein is CASSIRAGGELFF. CDR3 bases: TGTGCCAGTAGTATTCGGGCTGGCGGGGAGCTGTTTTTT. Full variable domain (outside the CDR3, taken from reference TRBV19 and TRBJ2-2): DGGITQSPKYLFRKEGQNVTLSCEQNLNHDAMYWYRQDPGQGLRLIYYSQIVNDFQKGDIAEGYSVSREKKESFPLTVTSAQKNPTAFYLCASSIRAGGELFFGEGSRLTVL.